This passage covers 6 T cell receptor beta chains from one sample sequenced in a study of naive and memory T cell subsets. These receptors' targets are unknown. The beta constant-region primer was an equimolar mix of two oligonucleotides covering TRBC1 and TRBC2. The ligated cDNA underwent four PCR rounds using SP2 and nested alpha and beta constant-region primers. TCRdb reanalysed the UMI-ligation and nested PCR reads using MiXCR and keeps one entry per CDR3 protein. This sample carries around 140,000 distinct CDR3 sequences, approximately 21% of them seen once, and the ten largest clones take about 0.57%. Study-level findings and limits: Naive repertoires, especially CD8, held a few larger clonotypes, possibly memory cells re-expressing CD45RA.

Sequenced material: naive CD8+ T cells from blood. Source of these receptors: a human donor in good health.

This clonotype was seen only a few times. The CDR3 loop is CASSSRKGGYTEAFF. The CDR3 DNA sequence: TGTGCCAGCAGCTCCCGTAAGGGGGGGTACACTGAAGCTTTCTTT. The chain joins TRBV7-9 to TRBJ1-1; perhaps TRBD1 as D (6 bases). V was trimmed by 4 bases and J by 3 bases, leaving 15 bases between them. The CDR3 sequence is 15 residues long. Germline V gives CDR1 SEHNR, CDR2 FQNEAQ (reference sequence).

This clonotype was observed a handful of times. The chain carries TRBV6-5 and TRBJ2-7, with D maybe TRBD2 (6 bases). This CDR3 comprises 15 residues. Germline loops: CDR1 MNHEY, CDR2 SVGAGI. The V end lost 0 bases, the J end lost 4 bases, and 13 bases lay between the germline ends. CDR3 coding DNA: TGTGCCAGCAGTTACTCGACCGGGAGATCGTACGAGCAGTACTTC. As protein: CASSYSTGRSYEQYF.

The V and J genes are TRBV7-8 and TRBJ2-1; a weak D match, TRBD2 (6 bases). Trimming took off 1 base at V and 3 bases at J, with 13 bases between the two ends. From germline, CDR1 is SGHVS and CDR2 FQNEAQ. The CDR3 is 16 amino acids. CDR3 amino acids: CASSLVEGDLYNEQFF. In DNA, the CDR3 is TGTGCCAGCAGCTTAGTGGAGGGCGACCTCTACAATGAGCAGTTCTTC. The full variable domain, with the rest looked up from reference TRBV7-8 and TRBJ2-1, is GAGVSQSPRYKVAKRGQDVALRCDPISGHVSLFWYQQALGQGPEFLTYFQNEAQLDKSGLPSDRFFAERPEGSVSTLKIQRTQQEDSAVYLCASSLVEGDLYNEQFFGPGTRLTVL.

The CDR3 spells CASSDVASSGNTIYF. CDR3 nucleotide sequence: TGTGCCAGCAGTGATGTCGCCAGCTCTGGAAACACCATATATTTT. The gene calls are TRBV6-1 and TRBJ1-3; no firm D call. This CDR3 region has 15 residues. The germline V gene encodes CDR1 MNHNS and CDR2 SASEGT. The germline V and J ends were trimmed by 3 bases and 0 bases, with 9 bases remaining between them.

The rearrangement links TRBV6-2 or TRBV6-3 to TRBJ2-1; the D is unclear. Trimming removed 8 bases at V and 8 bases at J, with 16 bases between. CDR1 and CDR2 (germline): MNHEY, SVGEGT. The CDR3 covers 13 residues. This CDR3 is CASRKEIRDEQFF. The CDR3 region has the DNA TGTGCCAGCCGAAAAGAAATTCGGGATGAGCAGTTCTTC.

The genes are TRBV6-6 and TRBJ1-4; 9 bases are shared with TRBD1. The germline gives CDR1 MNHNY, CDR2 SVGAGI (reference sequence). J gave up 5 bases and V 2 bases, and 6 bases lay outside the gene matches. This CDR3 has 16 amino acids. The CDR3 DNA follows: TGTGCCAGCAGTTACACCACCGGGACAGGGAATGAAAAACTGTTTTTT. Its protein is CASSYTTGTGNEKLFF.